This T cell receptor beta chain was identified in a study of cytomegalovirus exposure and HLA in healthy donors. This clone turned up a few times. Its target is not known. PCR used 60 Vbeta primers and 13 Jbeta primers. Method: immunoSEQ multiplex PCR; TCRdb's copy keeps in-frame clones and lacks some. The sample includes about 150,000 clones, roughly 85% seen only once; the top ten take about 6.5%. Study-wide results and caveats: More than 150 TCR beta chains were listed as cytomegalovirus-associated. It was reportedly the case that the classifier diagnosed cytomegalovirus status with high specificity and sensitivity.

CDR1 and CDR2 (germline): SGHKS, YYEKEE (reference sequence). The CDR3 runs 15 residues. Trimming left V 2 bases short and J 7 bases short, with 16 bases between. V usage is TRBV5-5 and J usage is TRBJ1-5; D not certain. The TCR was taken from a man between 40 and 49 years old in good health and CMV-seropositive. Sequencing was carried out using PBMCs. CDR3 nucleotides: TGTGCCAGCAGCTTTGGTCCAACGGGTCGGCAGCCCCAGCATTTT. Residues: CASSFGPTGRQPQHF.